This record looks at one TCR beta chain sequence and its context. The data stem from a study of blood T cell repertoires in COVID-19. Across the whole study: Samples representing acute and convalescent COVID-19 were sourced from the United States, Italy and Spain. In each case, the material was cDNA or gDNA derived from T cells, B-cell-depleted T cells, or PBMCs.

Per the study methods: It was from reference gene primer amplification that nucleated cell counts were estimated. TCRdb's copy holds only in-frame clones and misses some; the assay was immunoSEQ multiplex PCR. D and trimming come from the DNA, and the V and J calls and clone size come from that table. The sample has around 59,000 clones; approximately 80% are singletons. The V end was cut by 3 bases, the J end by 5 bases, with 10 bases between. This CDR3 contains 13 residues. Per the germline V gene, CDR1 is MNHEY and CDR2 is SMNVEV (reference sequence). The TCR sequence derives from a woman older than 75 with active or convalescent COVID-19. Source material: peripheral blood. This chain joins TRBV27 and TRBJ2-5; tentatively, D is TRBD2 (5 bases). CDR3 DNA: TGTGCCAGCAGTTTCGGGGAGTTGGAGACCCAGTACTTC. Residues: CASSFGELETQYF.